This TCR beta chain was recovered during a study of blood T cells in healthy people across ages. Study-level results: Diversity was higher, and naive CD4+ cells more numerous, in long-lived donors than in aged donors.

Regarding this clonotype: Its antigen is not identified.

Through a sample-barcoded 5' primer and a J-beta primer mix, a second PCR was run for roughly 7 to 12 cycles. Each TCR beta cDNA got a 12-nucleotide random molecular identifier. TCRdb re-derived calls from the 5' RACE reads in MiXCR, one entry per CDR3 protein. The table includes 580,000 or so distinct CDR3 sequences, around half detected once. The germline V gene encodes CDR1 SNHLY and CDR2 FYNNEI. The length of the CDR3 is 17 residues. Trimming stripped 2 bases from V and 2 bases from J, with 18 bases between. This chain joins TRBV2 and TRBJ1-2; D remains ambiguous. What was sequenced was blood. The receptor was isolated from an elderly man in good health. The CDR3 DNA reads TGTGCCAGCAGTGAACTTGGCAGGATAAAATTAAACTATGGCTACACCTTC. Translated: CASSELGRIKLNYGYTF.